These T cell receptor beta chains were read from a single sample in a study of blood T cell repertoires in COVID-19. The protocol was immunoSEQ multiplex PCR, while the TCRdb copy is restricted to in-frame clones and leaves out a portion. The repertoire holds 150,000 to 170,000 clones, with about 88% as singletons. Material: PBMCs or T cells enriched from blood (not recorded which). These TCRs come from a man in his fifties or sixties who had recovered from COVID-19. CDR3s include the opening cysteine and the closing phenylalanine or tryptophan. A D gene is named only where the DNA matches it firmly. Size tells how often a clone was seen (once, few, many) or the class of an expanded clone, and some rows leave it out.

v_call	d_call	j_call	clone_size	cdr3_aa	cdr3_nt
TRBV7-2	TRBD1	TRBJ1-2	.	CASSLQGEVDRYTF	TGTGCCAGCAGCTTGCAGGGGGAGGTAGATCGCTACACCTTC
TRBV6-4	TRBD1	TRBJ2-3	.	CASSVGQGADTQYF	TGTGCCAGCAGTGTGGGACAGGGGGCAGATACGCAGTATTTT
TRBV9	.	TRBJ1-1	.	CASSTIIGHNTEAFF	TGTGCCAGCAGCACAATCATAGGACATAACACTGAAGCTTTCTTT
TRBV2	.	TRBJ1-5	.	CASSVRQSNQPQHF	TGTGCCAGCAGTGTGAGGCAGTCGAATCAGCCCCAGCATTTT
TRBV29-1	TRBD1	TRBJ1-2	.	CSVSPTGTNYGYTF	TGCAGCGTTTCCCCGACAGGGACTAACTATGGCTACACCTTC
TRBV18	TRBD2	TRBJ2-1	.	CASSPLLARYNEQFF	TGTGCCAGCTCGCCCCTACTAGCGCGCTACAATGAGCAGTTCTTC
TRBV19	.	TRBJ1-2	.	CASSPTLQGGGYGYTF	TGTGCCAGTAGTCCCACCTTACAAGGAGGTGGGTATGGCTACACCTTC
TRBV25-1	.	TRBJ2-7	many	CASSEEVSYEQYF	TGTGCCAGCAGTGAGGAGGTCTCCTACGAGCAGTACTTC
TRBV6-5	TRBD1	TRBJ1-3	.	CASRGQGNTIYF	TGTGCCAGCAGGGGACAGGGAAACACCATATATTTT
TRBV5-1	TRBD2	TRBJ2-2	.	CASSAGTSFGELFF	TGCGCCAGCAGCGCCGGGACTAGTTTCGGGGAGCTGTTTTTT
TRBV24-1	.	TRBJ1-2	.	CATLTEGYTF	TGTGCCACCTTGACTGAGGGCTACACCTTC
TRBV12-5	.	TRBJ1-5	.	CASGREGGNQPQHF	TGTGCTAGTGGCAGGGAAGGAGGCAATCAGCCCCAGCATTTT
TRBV7-9	TRBD1	TRBJ1-4	.	CASSLAGGEKLFF	TGTGCCAGCAGCTTAGCAGGGGGCGAAAAACTGTTTTTT
TRBV14	.	TRBJ2-2	.	CASSQAGVGTGELFF	TGTGCCAGCAGCCAAGCCGGGGTCGGGACCGGGGAGCTGTTTTTT
TRBV19	.	TRBJ1-1	.	CASSMTGGVTEAFF	TGTGCCAGTAGTATGACGGGGGGGGTCACTGAAGCTTTCTTT
TRBV2	TRBD2	TRBJ2-7	.	CASRRSGEPYEQYF	TGTGCCAGCAGGCGTAGCGGGGAGCCCTACGAGCAGTACTTC
TRBV11-3	TRBD1	TRBJ1-4	.	CASSPGQGTNEKLFF	TGTGCCAGCAGCCCGGGACAGGGAACTAATGAAAAACTGTTTTTT
TRBV12-3/TRBV12-4	.	TRBJ1-2	.	CASKKQGPAGYTF	TGTGCCAGCAAAAAACAGGGCCCAGCGGGCTACACCTTC
TRBV6-5	.	TRBJ1-6	.	CASARQVVFSPLHF	TGTGCCAGCGCTCGGCAGGTTGTTTTTTCACCCCTCCACTTT
TRBV29-1	.	TRBJ1-2	.	CSVWEGEGYTF	TGCAGCGTTTGGGAGGGTGAAGGCTACACCTTC
TRBV10-3	.	TRBJ1-1	.	CAISEQGEAFF	TGTGCCATCAGTGAACAGGGTGAAGCTTTCTTT
TRBV7-2	.	TRBJ1-2	.	CASSLVEGDYGYTF	TGTGCCAGCAGCTTAGTGGAGGGAGACTATGGCTACACCTTC
TRBV5-1	.	TRBJ2-5	.	CASSLSPGPRGETQYF	TGCGCCAGCAGCTTAAGTCCGGGACCTCGGGGGGAGACCCAGTACTTC
TRBV18	.	TRBJ1-1	many	CASSGGGEAFF	TGTGCCAGCTCCGGGGGGGGTGAAGCTTTCTTT
TRBV7-3	TRBD1	TRBJ1-6	.	CASQRDRGNSPLHF	TGTGCCAGTCAACGGGACAGGGGAAATTCACCCCTCCACTTT
TRBV6-2/TRBV6-3	TRBD1	TRBJ1-6	.	CASSTGGSPLHF	TGTGCCAGCAGTACAGGGGGTTCACCCCTCCACTTT
TRBV9	.	TRBJ2-2	.	CASSVGWSSNTGELFF	TGTGCCAGCAGCGTAGGGTGGAGTTCGAACACCGGGGAGCTGTTTTTT
TRBV7-2	TRBD1	TRBJ1-1	once	CASSFRTGGDTEAFF	TGTGCCAGCAGCTTCAGGACAGGGGGGGACACTGAAGCTTTCTTT
TRBV5-4	TRBD1	TRBJ2-4	.	CASSPGGVGNIQYF	TGTGCCAGCAGCCCAGGGGGCGTTGGAAACATTCAGTACTTC
TRBV3-1/TRBV3-2	.	TRBJ1-5	.	CASSQGSSNQPQHF	TGTGCCAGCAGCCAGGGGAGTAGCAATCAGCCCCAGCATTTT
TRBV11-2	.	TRBJ1-2	.	CASSSGSLGYTF	TGTGCCAGCAGCTCGGGATCTCTGGGCTACACCTTC
TRBV2	.	TRBJ1-4	.	CASSVRVEKLFF	TGTGCCAGCAGTGTTCGGGTGGAAAAACTGTTTTTT
TRBV7-9	.	TRBJ2-2	.	CASDRNGGGTTGELFF	TGTGCCAGCGACAGGAATGGGGGGGGAACCACCGGGGAGCTGTTTTTT
TRBV6-2/TRBV6-3	.	TRBJ1-1	.	CASSSAQGIMNTEAFF	TGTGCCAGCAGTTCGGCTCAGGGGATTATGAACACTGAAGCTTTCTTT
TRBV6-5	TRBD2	TRBJ2-1	.	CASSYRGGHRNEQFF	TGTGCCAGCAGTTATCGGGGGGGCCACAGAAATGAGCAGTTCTTC
TRBV13	TRBD1	TRBJ1-2	.	CASSSDRVYGYTF	TGTGCCAGCAGCTCCGACAGGGTCTATGGCTACACCTTC
TRBV19	TRBD1	TRBJ1-1	.	CASRTGTGGLNTEAFF	TGTGCCAGTAGAACCGGGACAGGGGGCCTGAACACTGAAGCTTTCTTT
TRBV11-2	TRBD2	TRBJ2-3	.	CASSFSGGEDTQYF	TGTGCCAGCAGCTTTAGCGGGGGGGAAGATACGCAGTATTTT
TRBV7-3	.	TRBJ1-6	.	CASSSQPAMPLHF	TGTGCCAGCAGCTCCCAACCCGCTATGCCCCTCCACTTT
TRBV4-1	.	TRBJ1-4	.	CASSPLPGQFDEKLFF	TGCGCCAGCAGCCCACTACCTGGACAGTTCGACGAAAAACTGTTTTTT
TRBV19	.	TRBJ1-5	.	CASSLSGRTGNQPQHF	TGTGCCAGTAGCTTGAGTGGTAGGACAGGCAATCAGCCCCAGCATTTT
TRBV9	TRBD2	TRBJ2-1	.	CASSVGLAGRGNEQFF	TGTGCCAGCAGCGTAGGTCTAGCGGGGCGGGGGAATGAGCAGTTCTTC
TRBV15	TRBD2	TRBJ2-1	.	CATSIGVAGGQGEQFF	TGTGCCACCAGCATAGGAGTAGCGGGGGGGCAGGGTGAGCAGTTCTTC
TRBV5-8	.	TRBJ2-2	.	CASSFRYQQGRTNTGELFF	TGTGCCAGCAGCTTTCGCTACCAACAGGGTAGGACGAACACCGGGGAGCTGTTTTTT
TRBV18	.	TRBJ1-3	.	CASSAGVSSGNTIYF	TGTGCCAGCTCAGCCGGGGTTAGCTCTGGAAACACCATATATTTT
TRBV30	TRBD1	TRBJ2-5	.	CAWSFGTGTRKTQYF	TGTGCCTGGAGTTTCGGGACAGGGACGAGGAAGACCCAGTACTTC
TRBV5-3	.	TRBJ2-5	.	CARSSSGTLQETQYF	TGTGCCAGAAGCTCATCCGGGACTCTGCAAGAGACCCAGTACTTC
TRBV10-2	TRBD1	TRBJ1-1	.	CASLGQGVNTEAFF	TGCGCCAGCCTAGGACAGGGCGTGAACACTGAAGCTTTCTTT
TRBV14	.	TRBJ1-5	.	CASSQYLNQPQHF	TGTGCCAGCAGCCAGTATCTCAATCAGCCCCAGCATTTT
TRBV1	.	TRBJ1-1	.	CTSSQRGQGLCGTEAFF	TGCACCAGCAGCCAACGCGGACAGGGGCTTTGTGGCACTGAAGCTTTCTTT
TRBV2	.	TRBJ2-2	.	CASRKDTADTGELFF	TGTGCCAGCAGAAAGGACACGGCGGACACCGGGGAGCTGTTTTTT
TRBV4-1	.	TRBJ1-5	.	CASSQDGRGGNQPQHF	TGCGCCAGCAGCCAAGATGGAAGGGGCGGCAATCAGCCCCAGCATTTT
TRBV5-4	TRBD1	TRBJ1-2	.	CASSFQTGGYGYTF	TGTGCCAGCAGCTTCCAGACAGGGGGCTATGGCTACACCTTC